This passage covers 20 T cell receptor beta chains from one sample sequenced in a study of blood T cells in healthy people across ages. A J-beta primer mix and a sample-barcoded 5' primer were used in a second PCR of roughly 6 to 12 cycles. TCRdb redid the calling of the 5' RACE reads with MiXCR, one entry per CDR3 protein. The sample lists 1 million or so distinct CDR3 sequences, under 30% occurring once. These data also featured in a second study, about T cells of mothers and their children.

Sequencing was carried out using blood. The receptors stem from a girl aged 2 to 10 in good health.

The chain couples TRBV9 to TRBJ2-5, with D tentatively TRBD1 (6 bases). The J call may be wrong; the DNA end is better matched by TRBJ2-1. CDR3 length: 15 residues. CDR1 is SGDLS, CDR2 YYNGEE, per germline. CDR3 bases: TGTGCCAGCAGCGCCGACAGGCCAGTTTACAATGAGCAGTTCTTC. It encodes CASSADRPVYNEQFF.

This clonotype has just a few counts. This chain uses TRBV20-1 with TRBJ1-3, with 9 bases matching TRBD1. The CDR3 extends over 19 amino acids. CDR1 DFQATT and CDR2 SNEGSKA come from the germline V gene (reference sequence). Losses at the gene ends were 1 base for V and 3 bases for J; bases not matched to a gene: 16. The chain's CDR3 is CSARAPAGTGISGGNTIYF. The CDR3 DNA follows: TGCAGTGCTAGAGCCCCCGCCGGGACAGGGATTAGTGGTGGAAACACCATATATTTT.

This chain uses TRBV20-1 with TRBJ2-5; 9 bases align to TRBD2. The end of the DNA aligns better with TRBJ2-1, so the J call may be wrong. The CDR3 length is 14 residues. From germline, CDR1 is DFQATT and CDR2 SNEGSKA (reference sequence). The CDR3 spells CSADSGRMHNEQFF. In nucleotides, the CDR3 is TGCAGTGCTGATAGCGGGAGAATGCACAATGAGCAGTTCTTC.

This clonotype was observed many times. V and J are TRBV7-3 and TRBJ2-5; TRBD2 matches 8 bases. The ends lost 2 bases at V and 5 bases at J; junction bases unmatched: 4. CDR3 length: 14 amino acids. The germline V gene has CDR1 SGHTA and CDR2 FQGTGA. Here the CDR3 DNA reads TGTGCCAGCAGCTTAGTGCGGGAGGCGGAGACCCAGTACTTC. Translating gives CASSLVREAETQYF.

This clonotype was picked up a small number of times. This chain links TRBV29-1 with TRBJ2-6, with D uncertain. Germline V gives CDR1 SQVTM, CDR2 ANQGSEA. This CDR3 is 13 amino acids long. Deletions cut 7 bases from V and 0 bases from J, with 7 bases between. CDR3 in amino acids: CSAELSGANVLTF. In DNA form, the CDR3 reads TGCAGCGCGGAACTCTCTGGGGCCAACGTCCTGACTTTC.

The V and J genes are TRBV5-5 and TRBJ2-3, with TRBD1 identical over 9 bases. In germline, CDR1 is SGHKS, CDR2 YYEKEE (reference sequence). V shed 4 bases, J shed 6 bases, and the junction held 12 bases outside the gene matches. The CDR3 extends over 16 amino acids. The CDR3 DNA sequence: TGTGCCAGCAGCCCCGTCTCGGGACAGGGCTTGGATACGCAGTATTTT. Protein: CASSPVSGQGLDTQYF.

The chain employs TRBV29-1 and TRBJ2-5; D may correspond to TRBD1 or TRBD2 (6 bases each). This CDR3 is 11 amino acids long. Trimming stripped 6 bases from V and 5 bases from J, with 10 bases between. CDR1 and CDR2 (germline): SQVTM, ANQGSEA. DNA for the CDR3: TGCAGCGTAACAGGGAGGGAGACCCAGTACTTC. Translated: CSVTGRETQYF.

This clonotype was seen only a few times. V and J are TRBV20-1 and TRBJ2-3; D is possibly TRBD1 (6 bases). The CDR3 runs to 14 residues. CDR1 is DFQATT, CDR2 SNEGSKA, per germline (reference sequence). V was pared by 0 bases and J by 4 bases, with 11 bases between. This CDR3 reads CSARDRGLSDTQYF. The CDR3 DNA follows: TGCAGTGCTAGAGATAGGGGGTTGTCAGATACGCAGTATTTT.

The chain combines TRBV4-3 with TRBJ2-5, with no clear D. From germline, CDR1 is LGHNA and CDR2 YSLEER. V lost 4 bases and J 1 base, leaving 13 bases between the germline ends. The CDR3 runs 15 residues. The CDR3 spells CASSLLENSQETQYF. The CDR3 DNA reads TGCGCCAGCAGCCTCCTCGAGAACAGCCAAGAGACCCAGTACTTC.

The rearrangement links TRBV6-1 to TRBJ2-1, with 7 bases aligning to TRBD2. CDR1 is MNHNS and CDR2 is SASEGT in the germline V gene. Unmatched junction bases numbered 9, after V lost 3 bases and J lost 7 bases. The CDR3 has 15 residues. The CDR3 DNA follows: TGTGCCAGCAGTGAGTGGGCGGGAGCCTTTAATGAGCAGTTCTTC. This codes for CASSEWAGAFNEQFF.

The rearrangement links TRBV29-1 to TRBJ2-5; a weak D match, TRBD1 (5 bases). Germline V gene data show CDR1 as SQVTM and CDR2 as ANQGSEA. The CDR3 has 13 amino acids. Trimming took 2 bases from V and 1 from J, leaving 8 bases between them. Written as DNA, the CDR3 is TGCAGCGTTGAATGGGGCTCCCAAGAGACCCAGTACTTC. Encoded protein: CSVEWGSQETQYF.

The V gene is TRBV7-2, the J gene TRBJ2-7; 7 bases line up with TRBD2. The CDR3 contains 15 residues. V shed 3 bases, J shed 2 bases, and the junction held 7 bases outside the gene matches. Germline V CDR1 and CDR2: SGHTA, FQGNSA. The CDR3 sequence is CASSFSGLTTYEQYF. Written as DNA, the CDR3 is TGTGCCAGCAGCTTTAGCGGGTTGACGACCTACGAGCAGTACTTC.

The genes are TRBV7-9 and TRBJ2-1; D gene unclear. This CDR3 spans 11 amino acids. Germline-derived CDR1 and CDR2 are SEHNR and FQNEAQ (reference sequence). V lost 4 bases and J 12 bases, leaving 10 bases between the germline ends. The DNA of the CDR3 is TGTGCCAGCAGCTCCACACATGGGCAGTTCTTC. Translating it yields CASSSTHGQFF.

The table lists this clonotype with a few counts. CDR3 in amino acids: CATDARVSGELFF. The CDR3 DNA follows: TGTGCCACCGATGCACGGGTTTCCGGGGAGCTGTTTTTT. The rearrangement uses TRBV12-3 or TRBV12-4 and TRBJ2-2; D unclear. Trimming took 10 bases from V and 6 from J, leaving 15 bases between them. The CDR3 runs 13 residues.

The rearrangement uses TRBV24-1 and TRBJ2-5; no definite D call. The J call is in doubt because the DNA end fits TRBJ2-7 better. The CDR3 sequence is 14 residues long. Germline CDR1 is KGHDR and CDR2 is SFDVKD. CDR3 sequence: CATSPAAGPYEQYF. The DNA of the CDR3 is TGTGCCACCAGCCCCGCGGCAGGACCCTACGAGCAGTACTTC.

V is TRBV3-1 and J is TRBJ2-7, with D perhaps matching TRBD1 (6 bases). This CDR3 spans 15 amino acids. Trimming took off 2 bases at V and 0 bases at J, with 11 bases between the two ends. Germline CDR1 LGHDT, CDR2 YNNKEL (reference sequence). This CDR3 reads CASSQQGDTSYEQYF. The CDR3 DNA reads TGTGCCAGCAGCCAACAAGGGGACACCTCCTACGAGCAGTACTTC.

This clonotype was seen ten or more times. The chain couples TRBV29-1 to TRBJ2-5; D unresolved. Looked up from germline, CDR1 is SQVTM and CDR2 is ANQGSEA. The CDR3 is 10 amino acids. Trimming pared 4 bases from V and 5 bases from J, leaving 5 bases between. CDR3 in amino acids: CSVGMETQYF. CDR3 sequence (DNA): TGCAGCGTTGGAATGGAGACCCAGTACTTC.

This clonotype was seen ten or more times. This sequence joins TRBV2 and TRBJ1-4; TRBD1 might be the D (5 bases). The CDR3 runs to 15 residues. Germline CDR1 and CDR2: SNHLY and FYNNEI. Trimming shortened V by 6 bases and J by 0 bases, and 11 bases separated the two germline ends. The CDR3 nucleotides read TGTGCCAGCAGCCCCGGGACCTCAACTAATGAAAAACTGTTTTTT. Residues: CASSPGTSTNEKLFF.

This clonotype came up a few times. The rearrangement joins TRBV24-1 to TRBJ2-2; D gene unclear. V lost 4 bases and J lost 4, with 9 bases in between. The germline gives CDR1 KGHDR, CDR2 SFDVKD. This CDR3 has 14 amino acids. The CDR3 spells CATSDNTATGELFF. CDR3 in DNA: TGTGCCACCAGTGACAATACGGCCACCGGGGAGCTGTTTTTT.

This clonotype was observed a few times. The genes are TRBV7-8 and TRBJ2-1; D is tentatively TRBD1 or TRBD2 (5 bases each). With the DNA end fitting TRBJ2-5 better, the J assignment may be wrong. Germline CDR1 SGHVS, CDR2 FQNEAQ. This CDR3 comprises 13 residues. CDR3 region: CASSLPADITQYF. The CDR3 DNA is TGTGCCAGCAGCTTACCAGCGGACATAACCCAGTACTTC.